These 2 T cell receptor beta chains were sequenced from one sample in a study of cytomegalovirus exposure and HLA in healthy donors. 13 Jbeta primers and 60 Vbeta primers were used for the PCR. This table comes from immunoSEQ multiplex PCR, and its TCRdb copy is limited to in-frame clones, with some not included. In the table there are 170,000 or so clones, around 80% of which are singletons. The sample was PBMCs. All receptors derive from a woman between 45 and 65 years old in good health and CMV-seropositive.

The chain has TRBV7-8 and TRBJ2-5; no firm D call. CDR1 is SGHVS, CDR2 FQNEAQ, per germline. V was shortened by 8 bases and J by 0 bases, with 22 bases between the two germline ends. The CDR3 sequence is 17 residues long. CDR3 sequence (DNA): TGTGCCAGCGGCAAGGTCGCGGAAAGCGCGTACCAAGAGACCCAGTACTTC. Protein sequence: CASGKVAESAYQETQYF.

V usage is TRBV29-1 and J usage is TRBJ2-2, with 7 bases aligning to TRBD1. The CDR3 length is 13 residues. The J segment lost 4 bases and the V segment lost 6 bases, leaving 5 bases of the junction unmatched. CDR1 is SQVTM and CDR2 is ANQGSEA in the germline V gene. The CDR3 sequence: CSVRTGVTGELFF. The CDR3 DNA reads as TGCAGCGTACGGACAGGAGTCACCGGGGAGCTGTTTTTT.